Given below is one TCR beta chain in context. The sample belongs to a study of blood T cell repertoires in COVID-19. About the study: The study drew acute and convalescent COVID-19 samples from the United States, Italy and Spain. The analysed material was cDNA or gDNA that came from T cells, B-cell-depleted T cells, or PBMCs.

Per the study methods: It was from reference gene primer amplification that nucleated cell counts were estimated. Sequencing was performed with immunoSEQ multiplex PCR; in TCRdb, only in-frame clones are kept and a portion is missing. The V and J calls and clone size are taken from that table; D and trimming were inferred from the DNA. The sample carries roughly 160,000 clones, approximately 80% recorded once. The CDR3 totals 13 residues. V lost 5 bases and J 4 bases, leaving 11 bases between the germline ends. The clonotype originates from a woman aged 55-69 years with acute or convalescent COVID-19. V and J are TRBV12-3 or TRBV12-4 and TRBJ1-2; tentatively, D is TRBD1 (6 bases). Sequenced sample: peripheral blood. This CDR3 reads CASSQTGPYGYTF. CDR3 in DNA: TGTGCCAGCAGTCAGACAGGTCCCTATGGCTACACCTTC.